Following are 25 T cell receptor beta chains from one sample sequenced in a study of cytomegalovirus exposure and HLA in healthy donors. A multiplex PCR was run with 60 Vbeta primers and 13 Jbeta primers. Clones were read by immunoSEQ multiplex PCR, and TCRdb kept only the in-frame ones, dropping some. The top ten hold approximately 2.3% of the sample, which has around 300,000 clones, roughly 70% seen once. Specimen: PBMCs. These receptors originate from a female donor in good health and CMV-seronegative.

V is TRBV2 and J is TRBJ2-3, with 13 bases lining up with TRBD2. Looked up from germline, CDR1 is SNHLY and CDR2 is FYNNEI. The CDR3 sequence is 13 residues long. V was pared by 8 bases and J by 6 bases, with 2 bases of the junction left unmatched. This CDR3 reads CASGLAGVDTQYF. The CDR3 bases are TGTGCCAGCGGACTAGCGGGAGTGGATACGCAGTATTTT.

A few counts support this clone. In DNA form, the CDR3 reads TGTGCCAGCACCGGGAGACTAGACACTGAAGCTTTCTTT. This translates into CASTGRLDTEAFF. The V and J genes are TRBV25-1 and TRBJ1-1, with no clear D. Germline V gene data show CDR1 as MGHDK and CDR2 as SYGVNS. CDR3 length: 13 residues. The germline V and J ends were trimmed by 7 bases and 3 bases, with 12 bases remaining between them. Full variable domain (rest looked up from reference TRBV25-1 and TRBJ1-1): EADIYQTPRYLVIGTGKKITLECSQTMGHDKMYWYQQDPGMELHLIHYSYGVNSTEKGDLSSESTVSRIRTEHFPLTLESARPSHTSQYLCASTGRLDTEAFFGQGTRLTVV.

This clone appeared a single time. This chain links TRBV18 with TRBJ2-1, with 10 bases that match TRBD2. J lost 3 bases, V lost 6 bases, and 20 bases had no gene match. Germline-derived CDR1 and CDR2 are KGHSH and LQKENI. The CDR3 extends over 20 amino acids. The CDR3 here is CASSLTLLAGVGFNYNEQFF. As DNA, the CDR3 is TGTGCCAGCTCCCTAACTCTTCTAGCGGGAGTTGGGTTTAACTACAATGAGCAGTTCTTC.

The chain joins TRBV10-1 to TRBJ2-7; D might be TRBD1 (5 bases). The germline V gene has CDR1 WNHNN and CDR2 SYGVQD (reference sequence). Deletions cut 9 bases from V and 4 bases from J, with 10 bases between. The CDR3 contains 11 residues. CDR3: CARGVRYEQYF. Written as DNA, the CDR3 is TGCGCCAGAGGGGTGAGGTACGAGCAGTACTTC.

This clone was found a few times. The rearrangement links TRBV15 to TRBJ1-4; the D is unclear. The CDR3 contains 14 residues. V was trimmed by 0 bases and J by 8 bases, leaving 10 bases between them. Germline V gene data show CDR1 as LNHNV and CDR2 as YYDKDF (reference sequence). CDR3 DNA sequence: TGTGCCACCAGCAGAGATTGGAGGGCCGAAAAACTGTTTTTT. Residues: CATSRDWRAEKLFF.

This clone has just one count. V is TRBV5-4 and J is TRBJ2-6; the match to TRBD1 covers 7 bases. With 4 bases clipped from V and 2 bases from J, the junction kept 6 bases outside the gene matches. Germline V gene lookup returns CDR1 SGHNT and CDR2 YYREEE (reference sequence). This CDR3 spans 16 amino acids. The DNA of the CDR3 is TGTGCCAGCAGCGTCCACAGGGGACCTGGGGCCAACGTCCTGACTTTC. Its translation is CASSVHRGPGANVLTF.

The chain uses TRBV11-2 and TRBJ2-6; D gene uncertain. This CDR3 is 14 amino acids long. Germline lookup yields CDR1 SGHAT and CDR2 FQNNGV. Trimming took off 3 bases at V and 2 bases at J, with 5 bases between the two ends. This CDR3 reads CASSFSTGANVLTF. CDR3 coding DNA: TGTGCCAGCAGCTTTTCCACTGGGGCCAACGTCCTGACTTTC. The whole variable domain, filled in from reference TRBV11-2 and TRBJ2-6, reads EAGVAQSPRYKIIEKRQSVAFWCNPISGHATLYWYQQILGQGPKLLIQFQNNGVVDDSQLPKDRFSAERLKGVDSTLKIQPAKLEDSAVYLCASSFSTGANVLTFGAGSRLTVL.

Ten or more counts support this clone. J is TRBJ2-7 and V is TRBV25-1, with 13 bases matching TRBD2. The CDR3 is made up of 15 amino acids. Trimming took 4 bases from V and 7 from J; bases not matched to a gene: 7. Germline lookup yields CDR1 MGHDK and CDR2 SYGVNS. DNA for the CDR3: TGTGCCAGCAGTGCCGGGACTAGCGGGGCGTTTGAGCAGTACTTC. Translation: CASSAGTSGAFEQYF.

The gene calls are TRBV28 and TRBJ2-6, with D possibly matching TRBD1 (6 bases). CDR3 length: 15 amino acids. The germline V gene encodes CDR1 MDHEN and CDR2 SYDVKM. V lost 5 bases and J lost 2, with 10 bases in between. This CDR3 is CASSATGPGANVLTF. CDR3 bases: TGTGCCAGCAGTGCTACAGGGCCTGGGGCCAACGTCCTGACTTTC.

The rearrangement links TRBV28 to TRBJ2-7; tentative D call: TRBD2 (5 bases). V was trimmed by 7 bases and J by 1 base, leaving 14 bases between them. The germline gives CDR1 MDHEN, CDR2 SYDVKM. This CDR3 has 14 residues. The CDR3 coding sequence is TGTGCCAGCACACGACTGGAGCGGTCCTACGAGCAGTACTTC. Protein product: CASTRLERSYEQYF.

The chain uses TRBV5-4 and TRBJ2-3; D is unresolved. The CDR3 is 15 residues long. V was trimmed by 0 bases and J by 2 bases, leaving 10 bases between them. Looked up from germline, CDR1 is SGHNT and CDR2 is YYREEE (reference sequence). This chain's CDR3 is CASSLGPSLTDTQYF. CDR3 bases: TGTGCCAGCAGCTTGGGCCCCAGTCTCACAGATACGCAGTATTTT.

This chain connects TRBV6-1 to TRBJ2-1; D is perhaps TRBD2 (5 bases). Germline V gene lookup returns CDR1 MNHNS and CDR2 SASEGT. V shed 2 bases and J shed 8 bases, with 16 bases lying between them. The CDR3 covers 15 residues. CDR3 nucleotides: TGTGCCAGCAGTGAACCCTGGCTAGCTGGTGATGAGCAGTTCTTC. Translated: CASSEPWLAGDEQFF.

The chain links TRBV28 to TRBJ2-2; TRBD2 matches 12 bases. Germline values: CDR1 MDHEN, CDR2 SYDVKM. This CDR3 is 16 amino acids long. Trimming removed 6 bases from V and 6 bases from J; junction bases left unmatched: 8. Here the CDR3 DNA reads TGTGCCAGCAGAATCTCTAGCGGGAGGGCCTCCGGGGAGCTGTTTTTT. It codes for CASRISSGRASGELFF.

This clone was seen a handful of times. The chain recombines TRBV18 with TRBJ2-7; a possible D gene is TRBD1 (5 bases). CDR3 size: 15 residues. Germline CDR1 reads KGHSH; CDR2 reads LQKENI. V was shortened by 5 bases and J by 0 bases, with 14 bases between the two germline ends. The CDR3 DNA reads TGTGCCAGCTCATCCTCCTTGCAGGGCTCCTACGAGCAGTACTTC. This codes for CASSSSLQGSYEQYF.

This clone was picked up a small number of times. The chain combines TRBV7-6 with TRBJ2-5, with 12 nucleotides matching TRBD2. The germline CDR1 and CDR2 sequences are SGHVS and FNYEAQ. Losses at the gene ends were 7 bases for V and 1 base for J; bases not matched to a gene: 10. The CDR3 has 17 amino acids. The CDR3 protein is CASTSGLAGGFQETQYF. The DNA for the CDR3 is TGTGCCAGCACCTCAGGGCTAGCGGGAGGGTTCCAAGAGACCCAGTACTTC.

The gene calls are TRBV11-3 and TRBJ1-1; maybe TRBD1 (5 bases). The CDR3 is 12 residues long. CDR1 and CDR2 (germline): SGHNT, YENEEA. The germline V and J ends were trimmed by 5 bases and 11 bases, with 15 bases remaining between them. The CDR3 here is CASSEQAPGAFF. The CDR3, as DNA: TGTGCCAGCAGCGAACAGGCCCCTGGGGCTTTCTTT. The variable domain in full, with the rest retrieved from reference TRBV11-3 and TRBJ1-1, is EAGVVQSPRYKIIEKKQPVAFWCNPISGHNTLYWYLQNLGQGPELLIRYENEEAVDDSQLPKDRFSAERLKGVDSTLKIQPAELGDSAVYLCASSEQAPGAFFGQGTRLTVV.

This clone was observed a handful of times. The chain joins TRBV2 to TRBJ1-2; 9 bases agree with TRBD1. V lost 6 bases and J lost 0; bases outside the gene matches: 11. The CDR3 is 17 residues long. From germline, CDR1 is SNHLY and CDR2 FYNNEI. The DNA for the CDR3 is TGTGCCAGCAGGGTTGGGGACAGGGTTACAGCTAACTATGGCTACACCTTC. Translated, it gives CASRVGDRVTANYGYTF. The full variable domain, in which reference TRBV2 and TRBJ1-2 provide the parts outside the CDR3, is EPEVTQTPSHQVTQMGQEVILRCVPISNHLYFYWYRQILGQKVEFLVSFYNNEISEKSEIFDDQFSVERPDGSNFTLKIRSTKLEDSAMYFCASRVGDRVTANYGYTFGSGTRLTVV.

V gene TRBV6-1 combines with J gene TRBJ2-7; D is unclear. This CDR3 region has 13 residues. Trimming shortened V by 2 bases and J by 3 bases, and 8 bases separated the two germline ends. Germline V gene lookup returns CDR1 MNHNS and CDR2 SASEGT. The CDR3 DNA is TGTGCCAGCAGTGAACAACCCAGCTACGAGCAGTACTTC. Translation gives CASSEQPSYEQYF.

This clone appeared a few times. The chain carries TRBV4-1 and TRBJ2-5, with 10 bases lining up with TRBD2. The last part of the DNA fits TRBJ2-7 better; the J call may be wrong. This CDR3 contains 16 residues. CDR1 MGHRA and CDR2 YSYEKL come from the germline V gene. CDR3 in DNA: TGCGCCAGCAGCCAAGCAAGCGGGAGGGGTCCTTACGAGCAGTACTTC. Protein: CASSQASGRGPYEQYF.

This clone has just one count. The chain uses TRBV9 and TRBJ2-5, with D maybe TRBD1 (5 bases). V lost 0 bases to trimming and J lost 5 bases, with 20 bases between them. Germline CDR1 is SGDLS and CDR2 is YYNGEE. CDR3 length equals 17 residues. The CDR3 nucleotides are TGTGCCAGCAGCGTAGATGGTGGGGCTACGCTGGTTGAGACCCAGTACTTC. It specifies CASSVDGGATLVETQYF.

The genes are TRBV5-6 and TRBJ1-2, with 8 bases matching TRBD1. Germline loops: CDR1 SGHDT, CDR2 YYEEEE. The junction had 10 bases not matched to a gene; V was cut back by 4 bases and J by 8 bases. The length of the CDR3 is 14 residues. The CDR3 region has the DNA TGTGCCAGCAGCAGGGCAGGGGGCGCGGGCGGCTACACCTTC. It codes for CASSRAGGAGGYTF.

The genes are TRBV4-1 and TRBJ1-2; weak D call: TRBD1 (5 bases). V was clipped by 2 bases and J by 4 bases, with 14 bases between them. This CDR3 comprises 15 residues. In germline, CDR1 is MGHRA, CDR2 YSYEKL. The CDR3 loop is CASSQRSRAGYGYTF. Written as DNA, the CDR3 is TGCGCCAGCAGCCAAAGGTCCAGGGCCGGCTATGGCTACACCTTC.

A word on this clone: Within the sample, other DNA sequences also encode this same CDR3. CDR3 amino acids: CSVETGSETQYF. CDR3 DNA: TGCAGCGTTGAAACAGGTTCAGAGACCCAGTACTTC. This chain joins TRBV29-1 and TRBJ2-5; TRBD1 is a possible D gene (5 bases). Trimming took off 2 bases at V and 4 bases at J, with 8 bases between the two ends. The CDR3 covers 12 residues. CDR1 and CDR2 from the germline V gene are SQVTM and ANQGSEA.

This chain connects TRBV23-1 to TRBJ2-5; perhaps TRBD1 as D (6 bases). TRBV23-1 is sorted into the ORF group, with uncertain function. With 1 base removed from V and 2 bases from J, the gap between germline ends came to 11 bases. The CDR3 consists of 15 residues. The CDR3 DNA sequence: TGCGCCAGCAGTCAATTAGGACAGACTCAAGAGACCCAGTACTTC. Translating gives CASSQLGQTQETQYF.

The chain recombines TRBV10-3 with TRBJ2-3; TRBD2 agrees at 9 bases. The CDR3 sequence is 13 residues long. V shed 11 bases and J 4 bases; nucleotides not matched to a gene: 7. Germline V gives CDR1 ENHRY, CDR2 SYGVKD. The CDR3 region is CAGGAGGPDTQYF. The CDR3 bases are TGTGCCGGCGGCGCGGGAGGGCCAGATACGCAGTATTTT.